Presented here are 28 T cell receptor beta chains from one specimen sequenced in a study of T-cell memory formation after mild COVID-19. TCRdb re-derived calls from the 5' RACE reads in MiXCR, one entry per CDR3 protein. There are about 140,000 distinct CDR3 sequences in the sample; around 14% occur only once, and around 28% lies in the top ten. Material: PBMCs or a T cell subset sorted from them (not recorded which). The receptors here all came from an adult woman who had mild COVID-19 (a few samples of this study predate the infection). Cell type and time point are not known.

This clonotype was observed a handful of times. The rearrangement uses TRBV11-2 and TRBJ1-5, with D tentatively TRBD1 (5 bases). The CDR3 extends over 14 amino acids. Trimming took off 4 bases at V and 3 bases at J, with 10 bases between the two ends. CDR1 and CDR2 (germline): SGHAT, FQNNGV. This chain's CDR3 is CASSSSGSNQPQHF. CDR3 nucleotides: TGTGCCAGCAGCTCTTCAGGGTCCAATCAGCCCCAGCATTTT.

This clonotype occurred many times. The chain recombines TRBV11-2 with TRBJ2-7, with 10 bases aligning to TRBD1. Germline loops: CDR1 SGHAT, CDR2 FQNNGV. This CDR3 is built from 16 residues. V dropped 2 bases and J dropped 5; count of bases not matched to a gene: 9. The DNA of the CDR3 is TGTGCCAGCAGCTTAATACCGAGGACAGGGGGTCACGAGCAGTACTTC. Translating it yields CASSLIPRTGGHEQYF.

The V and J genes are TRBV29-1 and TRBJ2-1, with D perhaps TRBD1 or TRBD2 (6 bases each). The CDR3 covers 14 residues. V lost 3 bases to trimming and J lost 5 bases, with 14 bases between them. Germline values: CDR1 SQVTM, CDR2 ANQGSEA. The CDR3 sequence is CSVEDWGAHNEQFF. For the CDR3, the DNA is TGCAGCGTTGAGGACTGGGGGGCACACAATGAGCAGTTCTTC.

The chain combines TRBV7-9 with TRBJ2-7; 10 bases are shared with TRBD1. This CDR3 spans 16 amino acids. The junction had 9 bases not matched to a gene; V was cut back by 5 bases and J by 2 bases. CDR1 and CDR2 from the germline V gene are SEHNR and FQNEAQ (reference sequence). As DNA, the CDR3 is TGTGCCAGCAGCCCCAGACAGGGGGCGTCCCCCTACGAGCAGTACTTC. Protein sequence: CASSPRQGASPYEQYF.

The genes are TRBV5-6 and TRBJ1-1; possible D gene TRBD1, 6 bases. CDR3 size: 15 residues. Trimming removed 8 bases from V and 0 bases from J, with 17 bases in between. The germline V gene encodes CDR1 SGHDT and CDR2 YYEEEE. The CDR3 DNA reads TGTGCCAGTCAATTGGGAACAGGGATGAACACTGAAGCTTTCTTT. This sequence encodes CASQLGTGMNTEAFF.

The V call is TRBV10-3, the J call TRBJ2-3; TRBD2 agrees at 15 bases. V was clipped by 5 bases and J by 0 bases; unmatched bases: 9. There are 19 residues in the CDR3. In germline, CDR1 is ENHRY, CDR2 SYGVKD. The CDR3 reads CAISPGLAGGQDSTDTQYF. The DNA for the CDR3 is TGTGCCATCAGTCCGGGACTAGCGGGGGGTCAGGATAGCACAGATACGCAGTATTTT.

The chain employs TRBV5-1 and TRBJ1-4, with 9 bases aligning to TRBD1. Germline CDR1 and CDR2: SGHRS and YFSETQ. With 3 bases clipped from V and 2 bases from J, the junction kept 11 bases outside the gene matches. The CDR3 length is 18 residues. The CDR3, as DNA: TGCGCCAGCAGCTACCATACAGGGGGCGAAATTACTAATGAAAAACTGTTTTTT. Translating gives CASSYHTGGEITNEKLFF.

The chain carries TRBV20-1 and TRBJ2-7; weak D call: TRBD2 (6 bases). This CDR3 region has 17 residues. Trimming pared 1 base from V and 3 bases from J, leaving 22 bases between. Germline V lookup: CDR1 DFQATT, CDR2 SNEGSKA (reference sequence). CDR3 loop: CSARARGGAGWGYEQYF. As DNA, the CDR3 is TGCAGTGCTAGAGCCCGGGGTGGCGCGGGATGGGGCTACGAGCAGTACTTC.

The gene calls are TRBV5-4 and TRBJ2-1; D is possibly TRBD2 (5 bases). CDR3 size: 11 residues. CDR1 is SGHNT and CDR2 is YYREEE in the germline V gene (reference sequence). V was trimmed by 2 bases and J by 10 bases, leaving 7 bases between them. CDR3 bases: TGTGCCAGCAGCTTACTAGGAGAGCAGTTCTTC. This sequence encodes CASSLLGEQFF.

In its sample, this clonotype was seen a few times. The V call is TRBV7-2, the J call TRBJ2-5; D may be TRBD1 (6 bases). The CDR3 covers 18 residues. The V end was cut by 1 base, the J end by 5 bases, with 23 bases between. The germline V gene has CDR1 SGHTA and CDR2 FQGNSA. CDR3 amino acids: CASSLVSPGTNYGETQYF. CDR3 in DNA: TGTGCCAGCAGCTTAGTATCCCCCGGGACAAATTACGGGGAGACCCAGTACTTC. Complete variable domain (other parts from reference TRBV7-2 and TRBJ2-5): GAGVSQSPSNKVTEKGKDVELRCDPISGHTALYWYRQSLGQGLEFLIYFQGNSAPDKSGLPSDRFSAERTGGSVSTLTIQRTQQEDSAVYLCASSLVSPGTNYGETQYFGPGTRLLVL.

This clonotype was found a few times. The chain recombines TRBV10-3 with TRBJ2-1, with D unresolved. Trimming removed 6 bases at V and 2 bases at J, with 17 bases between. The CDR3 consists of 16 residues. Per germline, CDR1 ENHRY and CDR2 SYGVKD. The CDR3 DNA is TGTGCCATCAGCGTCGAAGCCCTGGGTACCTACAATGAGCAGTTCTTC. It translates to CAISVEALGTYNEQFF.

This clonotype was seen only a few times. The chain recombines TRBV7-6 with TRBJ2-3, with 9 bases matching TRBD2. Unmatched junction bases numbered 3, after V lost 1 base and J lost 1 base. This CDR3 contains 16 residues. The germline gives CDR1 SGHVS, CDR2 FNYEAQ. The CDR3 bases are TGTGCCAGCAGCTTAGTTGCGGGAGGGGGCACAGATACGCAGTATTTT. Translating gives CASSLVAGGGTDTQYF.

Many counts were recorded for this clonotype. The chain combines TRBV7-6 with TRBJ2-1, with D perhaps matching TRBD2 (6 bases). The V end lost 5 bases, the J end lost 3 bases, and 14 bases lay between the germline ends. Per the germline V gene, CDR1 is SGHVS and CDR2 is FNYEAQ. This CDR3 spans 15 amino acids. For the CDR3, the DNA is TGTGCCAGCAGCCCGACCCGGGACTTCTACAATGAGCAGTTCTTC. Protein sequence: CASSPTRDFYNEQFF.

The sample holds a few counts of this clonotype. The chain links TRBV7-6 to TRBJ2-2, with D maybe TRBD1 (5 bases). The CDR3 is 16 residues long. Germline V gives CDR1 SGHVS, CDR2 FNYEAQ. V lost 1 base, J lost 5 bases, and 14 bases lay in between. CDR3 loop: CASSLEAGIWTGELFF. In DNA form, the CDR3 reads TGTGCCAGCAGCTTAGAGGCAGGGATTTGGACCGGGGAGCTGTTTTTT. Together with reference TRBV7-6 and TRBJ2-2, the CDR3 gives the full variable domain: GAGVSQSPRYKVTKRGQDVALRCDPISGHVSLYWYRQALGQGPEFLTYFNYEAQQDKSGLPNDRFSAERPEGSISTLTIQRTEQRDSAMYRCASSLEAGIWTGELFFGEGSRLTVL.

The genes are TRBV27 and TRBJ1-6; 7 bases line up with TRBD1. CDR3 size: 14 residues. V trimming: 2 bases; J trimming: 12 bases; junction bases outside the gene matches: 7. Per germline, CDR1 MNHEY and CDR2 SMNVEV (reference sequence). The chain's CDR3 is CASSLVGGVEPLHF. The CDR3 DNA is TGTGCCAGCAGTTTAGTAGGGGGCGTTGAACCCCTCCACTTT.

The CDR3 DNA reads as TGCGCCAGCAGCCCGAGCGGGGAAAAACTGTTTTTT. This sequence encodes CASSPSGEKLFF. This rearrangement joins TRBV4-1 to TRBJ1-4; D gene unclear. This CDR3 contains 12 residues. Germline V CDR1 and CDR2: MGHRA, YSYEKL. V lost 4 bases, J lost 8 bases, and 8 bases lay in between.

This clonotype was seen only once. The chain uses TRBV24-1 and TRBJ2-5; 10 nucleotides line up with TRBD1. With V trimmed by 4 bases and J by 1 base, 5 bases remained unmatched. Germline assignment: CDR1 KGHDR and CDR2 SFDVKD. There are 16 residues in the CDR3. CDR3 sequence reads: CATSEPGTGVQETQYF. The DNA for the CDR3 is TGTGCCACCAGTGAGCCCGGGACAGGGGTCCAAGAGACCCAGTACTTC.

The chain joins TRBV7-9 to TRBJ1-1, with D perhaps matching TRBD1 (5 bases). The germline gives CDR1 SEHNR, CDR2 FQNEAQ (reference sequence). V was trimmed by 2 bases and J by 8 bases, leaving 9 bases between them. CDR3 size: 12 residues. The CDR3 spells CASSLLPGEAFF. In DNA form, the CDR3 reads TGTGCCAGCAGCTTATTACCAGGGGAAGCTTTCTTT. The variable domain in full, with the rest retrieved from reference TRBV7-9 and TRBJ1-1, is DTGVSQNPRHKITKRGQNVTFRCDPISEHNRLYWYRQTLGQGPEFLTYFQNEAQLEKSRLLSDRFSAERPKGSFSTLEIQRTEQGDSAMYLCASSLLPGEAFFGQGTRLTVV.

This clonotype was detected only a few times. V and J are TRBV2 and TRBJ2-2; the D gene is possibly TRBD2 (5 bases). With 6 bases removed from V and 6 bases from J, the gap between germline ends came to 8 bases. Germline CDR1 reads SNHLY; CDR2 reads FYNNEI. The CDR3 extends over 12 amino acids. The CDR3 protein is CASRERAGELFF. Written as DNA, the CDR3 is TGTGCCAGCAGAGAGAGGGCCGGGGAGCTGTTTTTT. Full variable domain (outside the CDR3, taken from reference TRBV2 and TRBJ2-2): EPEVTQTPSHQVTQMGQEVILRCVPISNHLYFYWYRQILGQKVEFLVSFYNNEISEKSEIFDDQFSVERPDGSNFTLKIRSTKLEDSAMYFCASRERAGELFFGEGSRLTVL.

The genes are TRBV19 and TRBJ2-1; 11 nucleotides agree with TRBD2. Germline-derived CDR1 and CDR2 are LNHDA and SQIVND (reference sequence). The CDR3 sequence is 17 residues long. V was pared by 3 bases and J by 2 bases, with 6 bases of the junction left unmatched. CDR3 amino acids: CASSMEGSGGAYNEQFF. The DNA for the CDR3 is TGTGCCAGTAGTATGGAGGGTAGCGGGGGGGCCTACAATGAGCAGTTCTTC.

Worth noting for this clonotype: An end of the junction does not agree with germline; a read error may underlie this. This rearrangement joins TRBV7-7 to TRBJ2-5, with 14 bases aligning to TRBD2. The germline gives CDR1 SSHAT, CDR2 FNYEAQ (reference sequence). This CDR3 has 17 amino acids. The CDR3 spells CASSASPGLAGEETQYF. The CDR3 nucleotides read TGTGCTAGCAGCGCAAGTCCGGGACTAGCGGGAGAAGAGACCCAGTACTTC.

At least ten counts were recorded for this clonotype. The junction and the germline gene differ at one end; a read error may be behind it. The CDR3: CASSLGTGYDEQYF. The CDR3 DNA reads as TGTGCCAGCAGCTTAGGGACTGGGTATGACGAGCAGTACTTC. The rearrangement links TRBV5-1 to TRBJ2-7; the D gene is possibly TRBD2 (6 bases). This CDR3 has 14 residues. From germline, CDR1 is SGHRS and CDR2 YFSETQ. Full variable domain (outside the CDR3, taken from reference TRBV5-1 and TRBJ2-7): KAGVTQTPRYLIKTRGQQVTLSCSPISGHRSVSWYQQTPGQGLQFLFEYFSETQRNKGNFPGRFSGRQFSNSRSEMNVSTLELGDSALYLCASSLGTGYDEQYFGPGTRLTVT.

This rearrangement joins TRBV4-3 to TRBJ1-4; perhaps TRBD1 as D (5 bases). Per the germline V gene, CDR1 is LGHNA and CDR2 is YSLEER. CDR3 length: 19 residues. V was trimmed by 1 base and J by 8 bases, leaving 26 bases between them. This CDR3 is CASSQVPHTRGDLGEKLFF. Here the CDR3 DNA reads TGCGCCAGCAGCCAAGTTCCCCACACGAGGGGAGATTTGGGAGAAAAACTGTTTTTT.

V is TRBV11-2 and J is TRBJ2-1, with D possibly TRBD2 on 5 matching bases. Looked up from germline, CDR1 is SGHAT and CDR2 is FQNNGV. Trimming took off 0 bases at V and 4 bases at J, with 31 bases between the two ends. This CDR3 spans 22 amino acids. The DNA of the CDR3 is TGTGCCAGCAGCTTAGATCACTGGAACGGGAACCCGTCAACGGCGAGATACAATGAGCAGTTCTTC. It codes for CASSLDHWNGNPSTARYNEQFF.

This clonotype has just a few counts. The gene calls are TRBV24-1 and TRBJ2-3; D may be TRBD2 (6 bases). V was cut by 1 base and J by 2 bases, with 15 bases left in between. Germline V gives CDR1 KGHDR, CDR2 SFDVKD. The CDR3 runs to 17 residues. CDR3 loop: CATSDFGGEDPTDTQYF. The CDR3 bases are TGTGCCACCAGTGATTTCGGGGGAGAGGACCCCACAGATACGCAGTATTTT.

The chain combines TRBV24-1 with TRBJ1-2; 8 nucleotides match TRBD1. V was clipped by 4 bases and J by 4 bases; unmatched bases: 7. This CDR3 has 15 amino acids. Germline values: CDR1 KGHDR, CDR2 SFDVKD. CDR3 DNA: TGTGCCACCAGTGACCCGGACAGGGCCCCCTATGGCTACACCTTC. It is translated as CATSDPDRAPYGYTF.

This clonotype was picked up a small number of times. This sequence joins TRBV5-6 and TRBJ2-5; D possibly corresponds to TRBD2 (6 bases). Germline lookup yields CDR1 SGHDT and CDR2 YYEEEE. There are 16 residues in the CDR3. Trimming pared 1 base from V and 3 bases from J, leaving 16 bases between. CDR3 residues: CASSLTSQIPKETQYF. CDR3 sequence (DNA): TGTGCCAGCAGCTTGACTAGCCAAATCCCTAAAGAGACCCAGTACTTC.

This clonotype showed up just a few times. CDR3 residues: CASSLLGSVNSPLHF. The CDR3 DNA sequence: TGTGCCAGCAGTTTACTAGGCAGCGTAAATTCACCCCTCCACTTT. The gene calls are TRBV27 and TRBJ1-6; D is unresolved. CDR3 size: 15 residues. Germline V gene data show CDR1 as MNHEY and CDR2 as SMNVEV (reference sequence). V was clipped by 2 bases and J by 7 bases, with 12 bases between them.